This T cell receptor (beta chain) was captured by sequencing in a study of cytomegalovirus exposure and HLA in healthy donors. Findings and limits, study-wide: Judged likely to be a sequencing artifact was a cluster of highly shared sequence variants. V- and J-gene trimming in TCR beta was tied to a missense DCLRE1C variant by an analysis performed later.

CDR1 and CDR2 from the germline V gene are SQVTM and ANQGSEA. The CDR3 consists of 13 residues. V gave up 1 base and J gave up 2 bases, with 8 bases separating them. A remark on this clone: Its target is not known.

With 60 Vbeta and 13 Jbeta primers, the PCR was carried out. Measured with immunoSEQ multiplex PCR; TCRdb has only the in-frame clones, and not every one. The sample consists of more than 40,000 clones, roughly 80% of them appearing once. The chain links TRBV29-1 to TRBJ1-2, with D tentatively TRBD1 (5 bases). The sample was PBMCs. This sequence was found in a man aged 45-65 years in good health and CMV-seronegative. The CDR3, as DNA: TGCAGCGTTGAAGGGGGGGGAAACTATGGCTACACCTTC. This encodes CSVEGGGNYGYTF.